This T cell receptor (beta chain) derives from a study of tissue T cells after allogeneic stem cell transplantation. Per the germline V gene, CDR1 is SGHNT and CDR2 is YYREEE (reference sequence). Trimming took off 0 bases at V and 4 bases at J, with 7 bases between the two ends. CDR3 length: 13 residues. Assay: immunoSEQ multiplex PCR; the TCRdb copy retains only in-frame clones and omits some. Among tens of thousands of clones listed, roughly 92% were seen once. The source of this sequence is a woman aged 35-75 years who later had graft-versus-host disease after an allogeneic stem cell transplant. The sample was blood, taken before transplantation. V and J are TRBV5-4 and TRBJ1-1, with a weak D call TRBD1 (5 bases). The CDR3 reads CASSLVRGTEAFF. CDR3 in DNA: TGTGCCAGCAGCTTGGTGAGGGGCACTGAAGCTTTCTTT.